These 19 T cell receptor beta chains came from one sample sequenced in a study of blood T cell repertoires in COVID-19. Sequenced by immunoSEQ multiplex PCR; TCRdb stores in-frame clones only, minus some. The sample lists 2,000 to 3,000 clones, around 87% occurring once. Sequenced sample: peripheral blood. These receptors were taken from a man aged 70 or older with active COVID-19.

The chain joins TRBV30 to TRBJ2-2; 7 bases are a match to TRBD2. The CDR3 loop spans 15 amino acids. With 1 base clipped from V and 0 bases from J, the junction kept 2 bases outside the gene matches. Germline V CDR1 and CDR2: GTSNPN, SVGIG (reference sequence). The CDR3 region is CAWSGGTTNTGELFF. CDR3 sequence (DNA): TGTGCCTGGAGTGGCGGGACTACGAACACCGGGGAGCTGTTTTTT.

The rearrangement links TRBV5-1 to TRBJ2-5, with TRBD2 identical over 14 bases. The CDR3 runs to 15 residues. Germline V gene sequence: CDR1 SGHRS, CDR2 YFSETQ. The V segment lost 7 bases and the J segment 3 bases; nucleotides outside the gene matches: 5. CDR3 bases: TGCGCCAGCGGGGGACTAGCGGGAGCTAAAGAGACCCAGTACTTC. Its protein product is CASGGLAGAKETQYF.

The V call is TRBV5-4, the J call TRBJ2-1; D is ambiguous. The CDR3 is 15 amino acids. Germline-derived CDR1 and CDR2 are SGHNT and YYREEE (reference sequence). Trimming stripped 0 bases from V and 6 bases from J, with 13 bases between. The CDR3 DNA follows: TGTGCCAGCAGCTTGGTGGCTCTAGAAGGCAATGAGCAGTTCTTC. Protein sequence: CASSLVALEGNEQFF.

The CDR3 spells CSVDGQGTGELFF. The CDR3, as DNA: TGCAGCGTGGATGGACAGGGGACCGGGGAGCTGTTTTTT. The chain recombines TRBV29-1 with TRBJ2-2; 9 positions agree with TRBD1. This CDR3 has 13 amino acids. Germline V gene data show CDR1 as SQVTM and CDR2 as ANQGSEA. The V segment lost 6 bases and the J segment 5 bases; nucleotides outside the gene matches: 4.

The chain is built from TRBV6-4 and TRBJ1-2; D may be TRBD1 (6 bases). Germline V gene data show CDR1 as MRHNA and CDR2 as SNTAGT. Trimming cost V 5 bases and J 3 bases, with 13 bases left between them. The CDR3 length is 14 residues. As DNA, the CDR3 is TGTGCCAGCAGTATTGGGGGGGCGGACTATGGCTACACCTTC. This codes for CASSIGGADYGYTF.

CDR3 protein: CATHPGENTYEQYF. The CDR3 region has the DNA TGTGCCACCCACCCGGGAGAGAATACCTACGAGCAGTACTTC. V is TRBV5-8 and J is TRBJ2-7; D might be TRBD2 (6 bases). The CDR3 spans 14 residues. Trimming shortened V by 9 bases and J by 2 bases, and 18 bases separated the two germline ends. The germline gives CDR1 SGHTS, CDR2 YDEGEE.

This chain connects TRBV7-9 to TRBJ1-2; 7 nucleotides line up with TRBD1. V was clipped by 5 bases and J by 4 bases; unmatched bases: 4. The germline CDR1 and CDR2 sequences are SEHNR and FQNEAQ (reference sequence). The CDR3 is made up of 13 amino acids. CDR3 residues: CASSPGTVYGYTF. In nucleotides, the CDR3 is TGTGCCAGCAGCCCCGGGACAGTCTATGGCTACACCTTC.

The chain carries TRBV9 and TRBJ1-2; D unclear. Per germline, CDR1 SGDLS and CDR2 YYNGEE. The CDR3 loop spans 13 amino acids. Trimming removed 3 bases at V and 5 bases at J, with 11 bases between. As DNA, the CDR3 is TGTGCCAGCAGCGCCGGGGATACTTATGGCTACACCTTC. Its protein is CASSAGDTYGYTF.

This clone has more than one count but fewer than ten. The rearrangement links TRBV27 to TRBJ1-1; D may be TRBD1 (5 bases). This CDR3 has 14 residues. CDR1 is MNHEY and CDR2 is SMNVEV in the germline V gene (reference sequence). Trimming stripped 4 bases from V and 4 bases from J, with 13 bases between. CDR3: CASSSVAGPTEAFF. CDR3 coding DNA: TGTGCCAGCAGTTCGGTGGCGGGGCCCACTGAAGCTTTCTTT.

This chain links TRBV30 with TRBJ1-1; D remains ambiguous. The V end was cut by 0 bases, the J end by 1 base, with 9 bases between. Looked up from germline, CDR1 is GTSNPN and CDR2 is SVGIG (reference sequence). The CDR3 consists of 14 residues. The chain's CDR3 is CAWSVTQPNTEAFF. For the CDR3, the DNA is TGTGCCTGGAGTGTAACACAGCCGAACACTGAAGCTTTCTTT.

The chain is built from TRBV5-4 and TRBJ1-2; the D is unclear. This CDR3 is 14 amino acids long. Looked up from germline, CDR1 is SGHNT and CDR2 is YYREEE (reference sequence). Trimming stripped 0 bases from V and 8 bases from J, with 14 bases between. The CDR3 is CASSLGEEYPGYTF. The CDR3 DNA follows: TGTGCCAGCAGCTTGGGGGAGGAGTATCCGGGCTACACCTTC.

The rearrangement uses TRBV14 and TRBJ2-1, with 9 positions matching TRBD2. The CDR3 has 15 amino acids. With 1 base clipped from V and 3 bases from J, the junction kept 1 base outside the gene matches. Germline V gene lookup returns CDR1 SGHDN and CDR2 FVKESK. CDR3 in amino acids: CASSQGLAVYNEQFF. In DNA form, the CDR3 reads TGTGCCAGCAGCCAAGGACTAGCGGTCTACAATGAGCAGTTCTTC.

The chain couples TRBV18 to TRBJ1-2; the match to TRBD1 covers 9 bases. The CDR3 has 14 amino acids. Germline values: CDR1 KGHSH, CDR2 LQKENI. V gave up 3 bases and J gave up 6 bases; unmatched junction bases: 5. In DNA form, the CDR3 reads TGTGCCAGCTCACCGCGGACAGGGGATCATGGCTACACCTTC. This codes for CASSPRTGDHGYTF.

CDR3 DNA: TGTGCCAGCAGCCCGGGGGCTAGCGGATTCACAGATACGCAGTATTTT. This codes for CASSPGASGFTDTQYF. The J gene is TRBJ2-3, the V gene TRBV11-2; tentatively, D is TRBD2 (7 bases). Germline values: CDR1 SGHAT, CDR2 FQNNGV. Trimming cost V 5 bases and J 2 bases, with 17 bases left between them. CDR3 size: 16 residues. The whole variable domain, filled in from reference TRBV11-2 and TRBJ2-3, reads EAGVAQSPRYKIIEKRQSVAFWCNPISGHATLYWYQQILGQGPKLLIQFQNNGVVDDSQLPKDRFSAERLKGVDSTLKIQPAKLEDSAVYLCASSPGASGFTDTQYFGPGTRLTVL.

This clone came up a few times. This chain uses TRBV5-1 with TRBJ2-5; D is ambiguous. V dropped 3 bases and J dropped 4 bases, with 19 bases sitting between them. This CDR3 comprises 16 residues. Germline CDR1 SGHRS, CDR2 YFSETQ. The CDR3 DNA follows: TGCGCCAGCAGCTCCCGGGTCGCTAGATTGGGAGAGACCCAGTACTTC. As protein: CASSSRVARLGETQYF.

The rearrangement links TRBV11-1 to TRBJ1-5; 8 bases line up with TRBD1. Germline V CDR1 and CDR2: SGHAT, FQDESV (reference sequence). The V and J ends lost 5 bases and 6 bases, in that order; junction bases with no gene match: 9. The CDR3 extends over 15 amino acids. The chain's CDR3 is CASSLTGGGGQPQHF. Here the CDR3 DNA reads TGTGCCAGCAGCCTCACAGGGGGAGGAGGTCAGCCCCAGCATTTT.

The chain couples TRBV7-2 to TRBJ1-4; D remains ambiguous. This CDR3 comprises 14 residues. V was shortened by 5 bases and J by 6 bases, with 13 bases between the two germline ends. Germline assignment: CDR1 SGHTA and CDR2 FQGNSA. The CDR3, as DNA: TGTGCCAGCAGCCGGACTAAGGTTGATGAAAAACTGTTTTTT. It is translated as CASSRTKVDEKLFF. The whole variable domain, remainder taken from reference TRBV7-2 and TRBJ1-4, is GAGVSQSPSNKVTEKGKDVELRCDPISGHTALYWYRQSLGQGLEFLIYFQGNSAPDKSGLPSDRFSAERTGGSVSTLTIQRTQQEDSAVYLCASSRTKVDEKLFFGSGTQLSVL.

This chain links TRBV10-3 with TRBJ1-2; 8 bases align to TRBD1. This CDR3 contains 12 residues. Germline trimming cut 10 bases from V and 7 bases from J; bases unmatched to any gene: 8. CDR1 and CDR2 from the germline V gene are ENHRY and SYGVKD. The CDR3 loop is CATGQGFFGYTF. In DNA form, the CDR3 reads TGTGCCACCGGACAGGGATTTTTTGGCTACACCTTC.

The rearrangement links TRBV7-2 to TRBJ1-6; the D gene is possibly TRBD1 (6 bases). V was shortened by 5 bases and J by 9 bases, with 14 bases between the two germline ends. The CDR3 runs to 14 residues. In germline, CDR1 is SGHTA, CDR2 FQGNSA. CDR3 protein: CASSPGDGSSPLHF. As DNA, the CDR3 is TGTGCCAGCAGCCCAGGGGATGGGAGTTCACCCCTCCACTTT.